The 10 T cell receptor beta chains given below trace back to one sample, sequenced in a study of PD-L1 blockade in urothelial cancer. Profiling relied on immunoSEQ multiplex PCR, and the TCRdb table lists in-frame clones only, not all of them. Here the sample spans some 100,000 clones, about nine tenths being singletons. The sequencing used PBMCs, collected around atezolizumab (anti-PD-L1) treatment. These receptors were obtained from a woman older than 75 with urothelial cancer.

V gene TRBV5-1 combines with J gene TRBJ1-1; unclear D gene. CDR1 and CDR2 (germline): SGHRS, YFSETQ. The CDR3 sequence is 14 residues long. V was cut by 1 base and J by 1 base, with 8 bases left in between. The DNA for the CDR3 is TGCGCCAGCAGCTTGCAAGACTCGAACACTGAAGCTTTCTTT. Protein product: CASSLQDSNTEAFF.

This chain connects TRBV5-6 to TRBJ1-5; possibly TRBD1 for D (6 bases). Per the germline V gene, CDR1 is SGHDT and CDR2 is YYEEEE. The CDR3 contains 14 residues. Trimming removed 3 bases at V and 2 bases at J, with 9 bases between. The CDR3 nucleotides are TGTGCCAGCAGCTCTACAGGGCGCAATCAGCCCCAGCATTTT. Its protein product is CASSSTGRNQPQHF.

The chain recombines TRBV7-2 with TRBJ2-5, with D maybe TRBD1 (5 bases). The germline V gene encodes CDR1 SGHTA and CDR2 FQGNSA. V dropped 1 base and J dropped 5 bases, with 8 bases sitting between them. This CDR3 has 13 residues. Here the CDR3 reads CASSLGGGETQYF. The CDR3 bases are TGTGCCAGCAGCTTAGGGGGCGGCGAGACCCAGTACTTC.

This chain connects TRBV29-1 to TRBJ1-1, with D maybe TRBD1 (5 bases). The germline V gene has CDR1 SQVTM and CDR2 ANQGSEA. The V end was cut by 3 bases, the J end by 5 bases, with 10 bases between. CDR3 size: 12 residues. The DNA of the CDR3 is TGCAGCGTTGACAGGGCAAGGACTGAAGCTTTCTTT. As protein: CSVDRARTEAFF.

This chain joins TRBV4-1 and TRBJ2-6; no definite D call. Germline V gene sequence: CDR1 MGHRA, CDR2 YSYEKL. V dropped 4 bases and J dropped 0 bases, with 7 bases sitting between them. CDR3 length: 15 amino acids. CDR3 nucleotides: TGCGCCAGCAGCCTATTCAGCTCTGGGGCCAACGTCCTGACTTTC. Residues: CASSLFSSGANVLTF.

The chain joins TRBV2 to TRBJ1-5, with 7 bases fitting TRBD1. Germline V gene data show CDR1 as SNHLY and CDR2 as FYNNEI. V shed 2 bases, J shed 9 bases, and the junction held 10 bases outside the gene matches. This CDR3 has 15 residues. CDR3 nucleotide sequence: TGTGCCAGCAGTGAATTAGGCCAGGGGGTTGCGCCCCAGCATTTT. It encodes CASSELGQGVAPQHF.

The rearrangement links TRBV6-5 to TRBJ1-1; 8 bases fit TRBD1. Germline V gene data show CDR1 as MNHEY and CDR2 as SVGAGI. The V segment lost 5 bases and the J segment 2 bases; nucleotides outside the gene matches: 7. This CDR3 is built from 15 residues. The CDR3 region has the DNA TGTGCCAGCAGTCTACTGGGACAGGATAACACTGAAGCTTTCTTT. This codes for CASSLLGQDNTEAFF.

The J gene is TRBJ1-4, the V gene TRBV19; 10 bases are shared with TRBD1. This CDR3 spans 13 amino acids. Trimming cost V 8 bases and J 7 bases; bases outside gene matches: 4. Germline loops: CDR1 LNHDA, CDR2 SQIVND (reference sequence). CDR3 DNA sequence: TGTGCCAGTGGGGACAGGGGCCGTGAAAAACTGTTTTTT. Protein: CASGDRGREKLFF.

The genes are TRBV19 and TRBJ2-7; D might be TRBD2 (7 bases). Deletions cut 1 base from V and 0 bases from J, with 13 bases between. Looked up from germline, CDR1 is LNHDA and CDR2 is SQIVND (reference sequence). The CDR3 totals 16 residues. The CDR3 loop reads CASSIVAGASSYEQYF. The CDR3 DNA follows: TGTGCCAGTAGTATAGTGGCGGGGGCGAGCTCCTACGAGCAGTACTTC.

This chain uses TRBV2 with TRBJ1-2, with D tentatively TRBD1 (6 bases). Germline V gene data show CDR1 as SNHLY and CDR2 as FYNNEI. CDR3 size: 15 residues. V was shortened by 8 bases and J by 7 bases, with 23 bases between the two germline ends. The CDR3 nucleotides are TGTGCCAGCCGCTTGATTGTAGGGACAAAAGGTGGCTACACCTTC. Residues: CASRLIVGTKGGYTF.